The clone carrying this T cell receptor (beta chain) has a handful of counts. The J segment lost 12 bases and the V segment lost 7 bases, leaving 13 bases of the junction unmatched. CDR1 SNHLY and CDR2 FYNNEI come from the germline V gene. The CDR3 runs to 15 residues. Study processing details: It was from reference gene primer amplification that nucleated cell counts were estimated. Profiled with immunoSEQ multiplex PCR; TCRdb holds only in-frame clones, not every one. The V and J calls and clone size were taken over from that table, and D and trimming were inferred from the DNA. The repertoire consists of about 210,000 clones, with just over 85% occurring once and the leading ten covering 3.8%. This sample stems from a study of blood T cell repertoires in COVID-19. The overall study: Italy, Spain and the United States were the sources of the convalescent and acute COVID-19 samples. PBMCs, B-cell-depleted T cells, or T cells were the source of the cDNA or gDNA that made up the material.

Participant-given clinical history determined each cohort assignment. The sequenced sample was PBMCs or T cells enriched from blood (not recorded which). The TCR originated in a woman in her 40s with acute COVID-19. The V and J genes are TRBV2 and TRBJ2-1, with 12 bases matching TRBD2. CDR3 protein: CASNRGLAGRMRQFF. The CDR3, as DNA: TGTGCCAGCAACCGAGGACTAGCGGGAAGAATGAGGCAGTTCTTC. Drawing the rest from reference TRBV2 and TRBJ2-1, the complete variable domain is EPEVTQTPSHQVTQMGQEVILRCVPISNHLYFYWYRQILGQKVEFLVSFYNNEISEKSEIFDDQFSVERPDGSNFTLKIRSTKLEDSAMYFCASNRGLAGRMRQFFGPGTRLTVL.